The rows below give T cell receptor beta chains drawn from one sample of a study of T cells in Graves' hyperthyroidism and ophthalmopathy. One entry per CDR3 protein, called by TCRdb with MiXCR from the multiplex PCR reads. The sample comprises 550,000 to 700,000 distinct CDR3 sequences, 46% of which are singletons, and around 20% rests with the top ten. Sequenced sample: peripheral blood or thyroid tissue (not recorded which). These receptors were collected from an adult woman with Graves' disease, either hyperthyroidism or ophthalmopathy (not recorded which). Both conserved end residues are part of each CDR3. D genes are given only for firm matches. Some rows have no size entry. The others give once, few or many, or a class for an expanded clone.

V gene,J gene,D gene,clone size,CDR3 DNA,CDR3 protein
TRBV20-1,TRBJ1-4,-,many,TGCAGTGCTAGAGTGGGAGGCGGAAATGAAAAACTGTTTTTT,CSARVGGGNEKLFF
TRBV2,TRBJ1-1,-,few,TGTGCCAGCAAAGGGGCATTGGGTACTGAAGCTTTCTTT,CASKGALGTEAFF
TRBV7-9,TRBJ2-7,-,-,TGTGCCGGTACCATGGGGGACTCCAACTCCTACGAGCAGTACTTC,CAGTMGDSNSYEQYF
TRBV12-3/TRBV12-4,TRBJ1-1,TRBD1,-,TGTGCCAGCAGTTGGCCGGGACAGGGTGGGGCAGCTTTCTTT,CASSWPGQGGAAFF
TRBV5-4,TRBJ2-1,TRBD1,-,TGTGCCAGCAGGCCGAGACAGGGGGCGGATGAGCAGTTCTTC,CASRPRQGADEQFF
TRBV7-9,TRBJ2-7,TRBD1,-,TGTGCCAGCAGCGTTACGGGACAGGGGGCGCAGGGCTACGAGCAGTACTTC,CASSVTGQGAQGYEQYF
TRBV7-9,TRBJ1-6,-,many,TGTGCCAGCAGCTTTGCGAGCTCCTATAATTCACCCCTCCACTTT,CASSFASSYNSPLHF
TRBV7-3,TRBJ1-1,-,-,TGTGCCAGCAGCATCGACGGGGGAGGGTTGGCTTTCTTT,CASSIDGGGLAFF
TRBV7-9,TRBJ2-5,-,once,TGTGCCAGCAGCCCGTCCTGGGACACTCAAGAGACCCAGTACTTC,CASSPSWDTQETQYF
TRBV19,TRBJ1-5,-,-,TGTGCCAGTAGTATAGGGAGTAGCAATCAGCCCCAGCATTTT,CASSIGSSNQPQHF
TRBV2,TRBJ1-4,TRBD1,-,TGTGCCAGCAGTCGACAGGGGGAAGGTGAAAAACTGTTTTTT,CASSRQGEGEKLFF
TRBV7-9,TRBJ2-7,-,-,TGTGCCAGCAGCACCTACAGGGGGGGAAACGAGCAGTACTTC,CASSTYRGGNEQYF
TRBV20-1,TRBJ1-6,TRBD1,-,TGCAGTGCAACAGGGGTAGTCTCACCCCTCCACTTT,CSATGVVSPLHF
TRBV4-2,TRBJ2-7,-,many,TGTGCCAGCAGCTCCCTGTCCTACGAGCAGTACTTC,CASSSLSYEQYF
TRBV29-1,TRBJ1-5,-,-,TGCAGCGTGTTGGTACAGGGAGGTCAGCCCCAGCATTTT,CSVLVQGGQPQHF
TRBV30,TRBJ2-7,-,few,TGTGCCTGGACATTTAAGAACGAGCAGTACTTC,CAWTFKNEQYF
TRBV24-1,TRBJ2-5,TRBD1,-,TGTGCCACCAGTGATTCCCGACAGGGGATGATGGAGACCCAGTACTTC,CATSDSRQGMMETQYF
TRBV18,TRBJ2-5,-,-,TGTGCCAGCTCACGGCTGCTACAAGAGACCCAGTACTTC,CASSRLLQETQYF
TRBV10-3,TRBJ1-5,-,-,TGTGCCATCAGTGGCCGGGACGGGGAGACCCAGCATTTT,CAISGRDGETQHF
TRBV7-3,TRBJ2-7,-,few,TGTGCCAGCAGCCTGAACAGGGAGCAGTACTTC,CASSLNREQYF
TRBV29-1,TRBJ1-1,-,-,TGCAGCGTTGAAGAAGGCTCGGCAAGGAACACTGAAGCTTTCTTT,CSVEEGSARNTEAFF
TRBV27,TRBJ1-2,-,few,TGTGCCAGCAGTTTGTCGACAGAACCCTACTATGGCTACACCTTC,CASSLSTEPYYGYTF
TRBV11-2,TRBJ1-1,-,many,TGTGCCAGCAGCTTAGCCGGACATCTTGAAGCTTTCTTT,CASSLAGHLEAFF
TRBV6-1,TRBJ1-6,-,many,TGTGCCAGCAGAGGAGCTAATTCACCCCTCCACTTT,CASRGANSPLHF